Below are 27 T cell receptor beta chains sequenced from a single sample in a study of cytomegalovirus exposure and HLA in healthy donors. PCR involved 60 Vbeta and 13 Jbeta primers. The repertoire was sequenced with immunoSEQ multiplex PCR; TCRdb's copy has only in-frame clones and lacks some. Here the sample spans roughly 150,000 clones, roughly 85% being singletons. Sequencing was performed on PBMCs. The receptors originated from a male donor in good health and CMV-seropositive.

On this clone: In the same sample, other DNA sequences code for this CDR3. CDR3: CASSLAPTGGGTEAFF. The CDR3 DNA reads as TGCGCCAGCAGCTTGGCTCCCACGGGGGGTGGGACTGAAGCTTTCTTT. The V and J genes are TRBV5-1 and TRBJ1-1; TRBD1 is a possible D gene (5 bases). Trimming pared 0 bases from V and 5 bases from J, leaving 17 bases between. The CDR3 is 16 amino acids. Germline V CDR1 and CDR2: SGHRS, YFSETQ. The variable domain in full, completed from reference TRBV5-1 and TRBJ1-1, reads KAGVTQTPRYLIKTRGQQVTLSCSPISGHRSVSWYQQTPGQGLQFLFEYFSETQRNKGNFPGRFSGRQFSNSRSEMNVSTLELGDSALYLCASSLAPTGGGTEAFFGQGTRLTVV.

The chain has TRBV18 and TRBJ2-1, with TRBD2 matching over 7 bases. There are 15 residues in the CDR3. The V segment lost 2 bases and the J segment 7 bases; nucleotides outside the gene matches: 8. Germline V lookup: CDR1 KGHSH, CDR2 LQKENI. The CDR3 bases are TGTGCCAGCTCACCAAGCACGACTAGCTTGAATGAGCAGTTCTTC. It specifies CASSPSTTSLNEQFF.

V and J are TRBV2 and TRBJ1-3, with TRBD1 identical over 12 bases. The V gene end was trimmed by 4 bases and the J gene end by 1 base; junction bases not matched to a gene: 5. The germline V gene has CDR1 SNHLY and CDR2 FYNNEI. The CDR3 loop spans 17 amino acids. In DNA, the CDR3 is TGTGCCAGCAGTGGCCGGGACAGGGGGCGTTCTGGAAACACCATATATTTT. Its protein is CASSGRDRGRSGNTIYF.

The CDR3 nucleotides are TGTGCCAGCAGCTTAGGCTGGGACAGGGGCTACAATGAGCAGTTCTTC. Amino acid sequence: CASSLGWDRGYNEQFF. The J gene is TRBJ2-1, the V gene TRBV5-4; 10 nucleotides agree with TRBD1. The V and J ends lost 2 bases and 3 bases, in that order; junction bases with no gene match: 5. The germline CDR1 and CDR2 sequences are SGHNT and YYREEE (reference sequence). CDR3 size: 16 residues.

The CDR3 region has the DNA TGCGCCAGCAGCCACCTCGCCGGGGGGGGGCCCACAGATACGCAGTATTTT. It yields the protein CASSHLAGGGPTDTQYF. The chain employs TRBV4-1 and TRBJ2-3; 8 bases agree with TRBD2. Germline V gene lookup returns CDR1 MGHRA and CDR2 YSYEKL. The trim removed 3 bases at V and 2 bases at J, leaving 10 bases unmatched. The CDR3 sequence is 17 residues long.

The chain joins TRBV11-2 to TRBJ1-2; TRBD1 agrees at 7 bases. The CDR3 consists of 15 residues. Trimming cost V 5 bases and J 0 bases; bases outside gene matches: 6. Germline V gene data show CDR1 as SGHAT and CDR2 as FQNNGV. The DNA for the CDR3 is TGTGCCAGCAGCCCACGACAGGGAACTAACTATGGCTACACCTTC. Translated: CASSPRQGTNYGYTF. Full variable domain (missing parts from reference TRBV11-2 and TRBJ1-2): EAGVAQSPRYKIIEKRQSVAFWCNPISGHATLYWYQQILGQGPKLLIQFQNNGVVDDSQLPKDRFSAERLKGVDSTLKIQPAKLEDSAVYLCASSPRQGTNYGYTFGSGTRLTVV.

About this clone: One end of the junction fails to match germline, which may point to a read error. The chain recombines TRBV19 with TRBJ2-4; 8 bases line up with TRBD2. CDR3 length equals 15 residues. Germline CDR1 and CDR2: LNHDA and SQIVND (reference sequence). The CDR3 coding sequence is TGTGCCAGTAGTATCCTAGCGGGCGCCAAAAACAGTCAGTACTTC. Residues: CASSILAGAKNSQYF.

The J gene is TRBJ1-1, the V gene TRBV19; unclear D gene. The CDR3 sequence is 14 residues long. Trimming took off 0 bases at V and 0 bases at J, with 5 bases between the two ends. The germline gives CDR1 LNHDA, CDR2 SQIVND (reference sequence). CDR3 region: CASSIDGVNTEAFF. CDR3 nucleotide sequence: TGTGCCAGTAGTATAGATGGAGTGAACACTGAAGCTTTCTTT.

The chain couples TRBV30 to TRBJ1-2; tentative D call: TRBD1 (6 bases). The V gene lost 2 bases and the J gene lost 6 bases, with 13 bases spanning the gap. Germline values: CDR1 GTSNPN, CDR2 SVGIG (reference sequence). The CDR3 consists of 13 residues. Here the CDR3 reads CAWSYRARDGYTF. The DNA for the CDR3 is TGTGCCTGGAGTTACAGGGCTAGGGATGGCTACACCTTC.

This chain links TRBV28 with TRBJ2-5; TRBD2 agrees at 9 bases. Germline lookup yields CDR1 MDHEN and CDR2 SYDVKM. V lost 2 bases and J lost 10; bases outside the gene matches: 8. This CDR3 has 14 amino acids. Written as DNA, the CDR3 is TGTGCCAGCAGTTTAGTTGCTAGCGGGATGGGCCAGTACTTC. Translated: CASSLVASGMGQYF.

The chain uses TRBV7-2 and TRBJ1-1; D gene unclear. CDR1 is SGHTA, CDR2 FQGNSA, per germline. The CDR3 has 14 amino acids. Trimming took off 0 bases at V and 4 bases at J, with 9 bases between the two ends. CDR3 protein: CASSLAPETTEAFF. CDR3 nucleotides: TGTGCCAGCAGCTTAGCTCCGGAGACCACTGAAGCTTTCTTT.

The chain uses TRBV28 and TRBJ1-2, with D unclear. Germline CDR1 is MDHEN and CDR2 is SYDVKM. This CDR3 comprises 11 residues. Trimming took off 7 bases at V and 3 bases at J, with 6 bases between the two ends. CDR3 sequence: CASNGDYGYTF. The CDR3 DNA reads TGTGCCAGCAACGGGGACTATGGCTACACCTTC.

In its sample, this clone was seen a few times. The rearrangement uses TRBV5-1 and TRBJ1-1, with 9 positions matching TRBD1. CDR3 length equals 15 residues. Losses at the gene ends were 4 bases for V and 4 bases for J; bases not matched to a gene: 8. Germline V lookup: CDR1 SGHRS, CDR2 YFSETQ. CDR3 coding DNA: TGCGCCAGCAGCACGGGACAGGGATCGGGCACTGAAGCTTTCTTT. Translated, it gives CASSTGQGSGTEAFF.

This chain joins TRBV25-1 and TRBJ1-6, with D hard to call. Germline assignment: CDR1 MGHDK and CDR2 SYGVNS. The CDR3 consists of 12 residues. V was cut by 6 bases and J by 9 bases, with 9 bases left in between. The CDR3 DNA follows: TGTGCCAGCAGGCACAGTGCTTCACCCCTCCACTTT. The encoded protein is CASRHSASPLHF.

The rearrangement joins TRBV6-5 to TRBJ2-5, with D maybe TRBD1 (5 bases). V was clipped by 1 base and J by 5 bases, with 14 bases between them. Germline-derived CDR1 and CDR2 are MNHEY and SVGAGI. CDR3 size: 15 residues. CDR3 loop: CASSYLFSGLETQYF. The CDR3 bases are TGTGCCAGCAGTTACTTATTCTCAGGGCTGGAGACCCAGTACTTC.

The chain joins TRBV5-1 to TRBJ2-7, with 7 bases lining up with TRBD1. Germline V gene sequence: CDR1 SGHRS, CDR2 YFSETQ. Trimming cost V 4 bases and J 1 base; bases outside gene matches: 8. The CDR3 is made up of 15 amino acids. CDR3 DNA sequence: TGCGCCAGCAGCACCCAGACAGGGATGTCCTACGAGCAGTACTTC. It codes for CASSTQTGMSYEQYF.

J is TRBJ2-7 and V is TRBV7-9, with 8 bases aligning to TRBD2. The CDR3 sequence is 15 residues long. The V gene end was trimmed by 5 bases and the J gene end by 1 base; junction bases not matched to a gene: 7. CDR1 and CDR2 (germline): SEHNR, FQNEAQ (reference sequence). The CDR3 DNA reads as TGTGCCAGCAGCGTGACCAGCGGGGGTTCCTACGAGCAGTACTTC. Translated, it gives CASSVTSGGSYEQYF.

The genes are TRBV5-1 and TRBJ2-3; possibly TRBD1 for D (6 bases). Germline CDR1 reads SGHRS; CDR2 reads YFSETQ. Trimming removed 1 base at V and 0 bases at J, with 12 bases between. This CDR3 has 16 amino acids. CDR3 nucleotide sequence: TGCGCCAGCAGCTTGTCAGGGGCATCTAGCACAGATACGCAGTATTTT. Translating it yields CASSLSGASSTDTQYF.

This clone was seen once. The genes are TRBV9 and TRBJ2-7; 7 nucleotides align to TRBD1. Trimming cost V 4 bases and J 3 bases; bases outside gene matches: 10. The CDR3 loop spans 15 amino acids. Germline CDR1 is SGDLS and CDR2 is YYNGEE. The CDR3: CASSPEGRQGYEQYF. The CDR3 coding sequence is TGTGCCAGCAGCCCCGAAGGAAGACAGGGCTACGAGCAGTACTTC. The full variable domain, in which reference TRBV9 and TRBJ2-7 provide the parts outside the CDR3, is DSGVTQTPKHLITATGQRVTLRCSPRSGDLSVYWYQQSLDQGLQFLIQYYNGEERAKGNILERFSAQQFPDLHSELNLSSLELGDSALYFCASSPEGRQGYEQYFGPGTRLTVT.

This chain links TRBV19 with TRBJ2-1, with 9 bases fitting TRBD2. V lost 6 bases and J lost 3; bases outside the gene matches: 12. Germline CDR1 is LNHDA and CDR2 is SQIVND (reference sequence). This CDR3 is 17 amino acids long. CDR3 sequence (DNA): TGTGCCAGTAGCAAGGGGACTAGCAGTTTCGTCTACAATGAGCAGTTCTTC. Its protein product is CASSKGTSSFVYNEQFF.

This chain links TRBV4-3 with TRBJ1-1; D gene uncertain. This CDR3 is built from 15 residues. V lost 3 bases to trimming and J lost 10 bases, with 21 bases between them. The germline CDR1 and CDR2 sequences are LGHNA and YSLEER. CDR3 DNA sequence: TGCGCCAGCAGCCATTACCCGTTGGATGTGGAGGGAGCTTTCTTT. Translated, it gives CASSHYPLDVEGAFF.

The chain recombines TRBV27 with TRBJ2-7, with D maybe TRBD2 (6 bases). The CDR3 spans 15 residues. Trimming took 5 bases from V and 0 from J, leaving 14 bases between them. The germline gives CDR1 MNHEY, CDR2 SMNVEV (reference sequence). The CDR3 sequence is CASSPTIGGSYEQYF. CDR3 bases: TGTGCCAGCAGTCCTACGATCGGGGGCTCCTACGAGCAGTACTTC.

This chain links TRBV11-2 with TRBJ2-7, with D unresolved. The CDR3 covers 12 residues. CDR1 and CDR2 from the germline V gene are SGHAT and FQNNGV. Trimming took off 6 bases at V and 4 bases at J, with 10 bases between the two ends. CDR3 amino acids: CASSPQPYEQYF. The CDR3 DNA is TGTGCCAGCAGTCCACAGCCATACGAGCAGTACTTC.

This chain uses TRBV30 with TRBJ1-6, with a weak D call TRBD1 (5 bases). The germline V and J ends were trimmed by 3 bases and 7 bases, with 13 bases remaining between them. Germline V gene sequence: CDR1 GTSNPN, CDR2 SVGIG (reference sequence). The CDR3 covers 14 residues. CDR3 region: CAWSPRVRNSPLHF. CDR3 DNA: TGTGCCTGGAGCCCCAGGGTACGGAATTCACCCCTCCACTTT.

Points on this clone: The identical CDR3 is also encoded by other nucleotide sequences in the sample. The V call is TRBV7-2, the J call TRBJ1-4, with D possibly matching TRBD1 (6 bases). Trimming took 5 bases from V and 8 from J, leaving 21 bases between them. The CDR3 spans 16 residues. Germline V CDR1 and CDR2: SGHTA, FQGNSA. CDR3 residues: CASSTLPPGAGEKLFF. DNA for the CDR3: TGTGCCAGCAGCACGCTACCCCCAGGGGCCGGGGAAAAACTGTTTTTT.

J is TRBJ2-2 and V is TRBV6-5; D is ambiguous. Germline V CDR1 and CDR2: MNHEY, SVGAGI. The V gene lost 5 bases and the J gene lost 4 bases, with 14 bases spanning the gap. This CDR3 comprises 15 residues. The CDR3 DNA is TGTGCCAGCAGTCCCTCCCCTGTCTCCACCGGGGAGCTGTTTTTT. Its protein product is CASSPSPVSTGELFF.

As for this clone: Since no conserved phenylalanine or tryptophan closes the CDR3, a read error is the likely cause. The chain employs TRBV16 and TRBJ1-5, with D possibly TRBD1 on 5 matching bases. Germline V CDR1 and CDR2: KGHSY, FQNENV. V gave up 4 bases and J gave up 7 bases, with 11 bases separating them. CDR3 length: 13 amino acids. CDR3 nucleotides: TGTGCCAGCAGCCGACGGGGGGAGCAGCCCCAGCATCTT. Translating it yields CASSRRGEQPQHL.